The following is a T cell receptor (beta chain) sequence with its context. Its antigen remains unidentified. This entry comes from a study of T cell responses to AZD1222 COVID-19 vaccine. General study findings and limits: Mapped onto spike, vaccine-associated CD4 TCRs spanned it and were dominant at 160-218 and 743-854. Clonal diversity was possibly underestimated, and the donors were mostly white British, with more females. Repertoires were collected only later (after the peak T cell response had occurred).

The germline V gene encodes CDR1 SGDLS and CDR2 YYNGEE. This CDR3 spans 13 amino acids. After removal of 5 bases from V and 8 bases from J, the junction contained 0 bases not matched to a gene. Measured with immunoSEQ multiplex PCR; TCRdb has only the in-frame clones, and not every one. This table holds about 130,000 clones, about nine tenths found once. Both about-4-week and about-12-week second-dose recipients were combined. The source of this sequence is an adult who received the AZD1222 COVID-19 vaccine. The sequenced sample was peripheral blood, obtained 28 days after the second AZD1222 dose. The rearrangement joins TRBV9 to TRBJ2-1, with TRBD2 identical over 14 bases. CDR3 in amino acids: CASRGLAGDEQFF. DNA for the CDR3: TGTGCCAGCAGGGGACTAGCGGGAGATGAGCAGTTCTTC.